This T cell receptor beta chain was captured by sequencing in a study of molecular identifiers for immune sequencing clone quantification. Study-wide results and limits: Among effectors, clones above 20 RNA copies held over 98% of molecules; among naive cells, under 1%.

This clonotype was recorded at least ten times. Its antigen remains unidentified. TCRdb re-derived calls from the PCR reads in MiXCR, one entry per CDR3 protein. The data hold 250,000 to 350,000 distinct CDR3 sequences, with 20% to 25% observed a single time. The source is a human donor in good health. Some libraries in this study had Jurkat cell RNA spiked in. Source material: naive CD8+ T cells from blood, with Jurkat cell RNA spiked in. Subset denoted: FACS-sorted CD8+CD4-CCR7+CD45RA+ naive T cells.

This CDR3 reads CASRYGTENFYEQYF. The CDR3 bases are TGTGCCAGCAGGTATGGGACAGAGAATTTTTACGAGCAGTACTTC. The V gene is TRBV27, the J gene TRBJ2-7; 7 nucleotides match TRBD1. Trimming removed 6 bases from V and 4 bases from J; junction bases left unmatched: 12. This CDR3 has 15 amino acids. Per germline, CDR1 MNHEY and CDR2 SMNVEV (reference sequence).